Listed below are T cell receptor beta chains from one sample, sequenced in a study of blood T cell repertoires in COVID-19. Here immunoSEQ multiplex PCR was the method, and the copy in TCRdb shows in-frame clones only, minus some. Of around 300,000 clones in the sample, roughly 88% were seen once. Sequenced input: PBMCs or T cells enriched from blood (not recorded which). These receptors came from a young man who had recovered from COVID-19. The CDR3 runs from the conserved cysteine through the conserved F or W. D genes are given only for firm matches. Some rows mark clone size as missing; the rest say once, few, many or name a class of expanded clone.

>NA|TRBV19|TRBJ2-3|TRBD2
TGTGCCAGTAGTACTCGTGGACTAGCGGGAGATACGCAGTATTTT
CASSTRGLAGDTQYF
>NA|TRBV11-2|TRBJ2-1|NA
TGTGCCAGCAGCTTAGATGGCAGTGAGCAGTTCTTC
CASSLDGSEQFF
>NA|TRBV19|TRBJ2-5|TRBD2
TGTGCCAGTAGTATAGCCGCTAGCGGGGGGTCGAAGACCCAGTACTTC
CASSIAASGGSKTQYF
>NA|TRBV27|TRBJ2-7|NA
TGTGCCAGCAGTTTATCAGCCGGTACCTACGAGCAGTACTTC
CASSLSAGTYEQYF
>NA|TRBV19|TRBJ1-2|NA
TGTGCCAGTAGTTTATTACAGGGTAACGGAGCCTATGGCTACACCTTC
CASSLLQGNGAYGYTF
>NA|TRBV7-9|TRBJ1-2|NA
TGTGCCAGCAGGCCGGGGAGCAACTATGGCTACACCTTC
CASRPGSNYGYTF
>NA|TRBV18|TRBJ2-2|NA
TGTGCCACCGCGGGACAGATGAACACCGGGGAGCTGTTTTTT
CATAGQMNTGELFF
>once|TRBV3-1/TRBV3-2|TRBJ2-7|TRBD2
TGTGCCAGCAGCCAAGGCCGGGGGGAATATGGGCAGTACTTC
CASSQGRGEYGQYF
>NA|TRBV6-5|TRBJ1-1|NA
TGTGCCAGCAGTTACTCAGCGGGGGGCACTGAAGCTTTCTTT
CASSYSAGGTEAFF
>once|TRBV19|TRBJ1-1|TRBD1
TGTGCCAGTAGTATTATAGGGACAGGGGACACTGAAGCTTTCTTT
CASSIIGTGDTEAFF